The T cell receptor beta chain described here comes from a study of blood T cell repertoires in COVID-19. Study information: The cDNA or gDNA used as material had been derived from T cells, B-cell-depleted T cells, or PBMCs.

Profiled with immunoSEQ multiplex PCR; TCRdb holds only in-frame clones, not every one. The sample carries tens of thousands of clones, 82% recorded once. The material sequenced was peripheral blood. The TCR comes from a human donor in a cohort sampled during active COVID-19.

CDR3 bases: TGTGCCAGCAGTGAATCCCTATCTGGAAACACCATATATTTT. It translates to CASSESLSGNTIYF. This rearrangement joins TRBV25-1 to TRBJ1-3, with unresolved D. The CDR3 length is 14 residues. The V gene lost 1 base and the J gene lost 1 base, with 5 bases spanning the gap. Germline V lookup: CDR1 MGHDK, CDR2 SYGVNS.